A selection of T cell receptor beta chains follows, all from one sample in a study of blood T cell repertoires in COVID-19. The repertoire was sequenced with immunoSEQ multiplex PCR; TCRdb's copy has only in-frame clones and lacks some. The sample shows tens of thousands of clones, 77% of them seen only once. The material sequenced was peripheral blood. The source is a man between 65 and 79 years old with COVID-19, enrolled during active disease. The CDR3 runs from the conserved cysteine through the conserved F or W. The D gene is left open where the match is weak. Size is omitted from some rows. Given values are once, few, many or a class for expanded clones.

CDR3	DNA	size	D	V	J
CASSAQQGGSPEGEKLFF	TGTGCCAGCAGCGCCCAACAGGGGGGAAGCCCTGAAGGTGAAAAACTGTTTTTT	few	TRBD1	TRBV9	TRBJ1-4
CASSTLVGSLNIQYF	TGTGCCAGCAGTACCCTCGTCGGGTCCCTAAACATTCAGTACTTC	-	-	TRBV28	TRBJ2-4
CASRKMTGVLNTEAFF	TGTGCCAGCAGGAAGATGACCGGAGTTCTGAACACTGAAGCTTTCTTT	-	-	TRBV2	TRBJ1-1
CASSVGNWDSYGYTF	TGTGCCAGCAGCGTAGGTAATTGGGACTCCTATGGCTACACCTTC	-	-	TRBV9	TRBJ1-2
CASSPSGSLSYEQYF	TGTGCCAGCAGCCCGAGCGGGAGTTTATCCTACGAGCAGTACTTC	-	TRBD2	TRBV7-9	TRBJ2-7
CASSYFMTAIMQPQHF	TGTGCCAGCAGTTATTTTATGACAGCGATAATGCAGCCCCAGCATTTT	-	-	TRBV6-6	TRBJ1-5
CASSRGQGVDNYGYTF	TGTGCCAGCAGCAGAGGACAGGGCGTAGATAACTATGGCTACACCTTC	-	TRBD1	TRBV6-6	TRBJ1-2
CASSLSGPMNTEAFF	TGTGCCAGCAGTTTATCAGGGCCGATGAACACTGAAGCTTTCTTT	few	-	TRBV28	TRBJ1-1
CASSPHGAYEQYF	TGTGCCAGCAGCCCACACGGGGCCTACGAGCAGTACTTC	-	-	TRBV7-2	TRBJ2-7
CASSSGTGEYGYTF	TGTGCCAGCAGCTCCGGGACAGGTGAATATGGCTACACCTTC	once	TRBD1	TRBV7-2	TRBJ1-2
CASNPGGNNQPQHF	TGTGCCAGCAATCCAGGAGGGAACAATCAGCCCCAGCATTTT	few	-	TRBV2	TRBJ1-5
CASSLGGGVYEQYF	TGTGCCAGCAGCCTGGGGGGGGGCGTCTACGAGCAGTACTTC	-	-	TRBV6-2/TRBV6-3	TRBJ2-7
CASSLTGTSGGVSYEQYF	TGCGCCAGCAGCTTAACCGGGACTAGCGGAGGGGTCTCCTACGAGCAGTACTTC	-	TRBD2	TRBV5-1	TRBJ2-7
CASSLTGTGTWGYTF	TGTGCCAGCAGCTTAACCGGGACAGGGACCTGGGGCTACACCTTC	-	TRBD1	TRBV7-2	TRBJ1-2
CASSPSSSTNEKLFF	TGTGCCAGCTCACCAAGCTCCTCAACTAATGAAAAACTGTTTTTT	-	-	TRBV18	TRBJ1-4
CASSFPGTTSYEQYF	TGTGCCAGCAGCTTTCCCGGGACAACTTCCTACGAGCAGTACTTC	once	-	TRBV7-9	TRBJ2-7
CAWSVGAGGINTGELFF	TGTGCCTGGAGTGTCGGGGCGGGAGGGATAAACACCGGGGAGCTGTTTTTT	-	TRBD2	TRBV30	TRBJ2-2
CASGTGGAYEQYF	TGTGCCAGCGGTACAGGGGGGGCCTACGAGCAGTACTTC	-	-	TRBV7-8	TRBJ2-7
CASSEATSGRALGGDTQYF	TGTGCCAGCAGTGAAGCGACTAGCGGGAGGGCCCTCGGTGGAGATACGCAGTATTTT	few	TRBD2	TRBV2	TRBJ2-3
CASSRASGVGNEQFF	TGCGCCAGCAGCCGGGCTAGCGGGGTGGGCAATGAGCAGTTCTTC	-	TRBD2	TRBV4-3	TRBJ2-1
CASSYSILNAEQYF	TGTGCCAGCAGTTACTCGATCCTAAACGCCGAGCAGTACTTC	-	-	TRBV6-5	TRBJ2-7
CASSSDSRSRAFF	TGTGCCAGCAGTTCGGACAGTAGGTCAAGAGCTTTCTTT	-	-	TRBV27	TRBJ1-1
CASSLLGQGKHSPLHF	TGTGCCAGCAGTTTATTGGGACAGGGGAAGCATTCACCCCTCCACTTT	-	TRBD1	TRBV27	TRBJ1-6
CASSLMTGADYEQYF	TGTGCCAGCAGCTTAATGACAGGGGCCGACTACGAGCAGTACTTC	once	TRBD1	TRBV7-3	TRBJ2-7
CASSQVAGVTGELFF	TGCGCCAGCAGCCAGGTAGCGGGAGTCACCGGGGAGCTGTTTTTT	few	TRBD2	TRBV4-1	TRBJ2-2